These T cell receptor beta chains were read from a single sample in a study of CD8 T cells in ankylosing spondylitis. MiXCR was run by TCRdb on the 5' RACE reads, yielding one entry per CDR3 protein. This table holds 500,000 to 550,000 distinct CDR3 sequences, 9.5% to 15% found once. The material sequenced was blood, either unsorted or a sorted T cell fraction (not recorded which). The receptor set was obtained from a male donor with ankylosing spondylitis. CDR3s include the opening cysteine and the closing phenylalanine or tryptophan. Fields, in order: V gene, CDR3 protein.

v_gene: TRBV2
CDR3aa: CASKRGMGNEQFF

v_gene: TRBV24-1
CDR3aa: CATSDPGQGAKETQYF

v_gene: TRBV6-5
CDR3aa: CASSYGFEGGEQFF

v_gene: TRBV20-1
CDR3aa: CSASSVGAGALGDSPLHF

v_gene: TRBV7-9
CDR3aa: CASSSHGYYGYTF

v_gene: TRBV7-8
CDR3aa: CASRHRVETDTQYF

v_gene: TRBV24-1
CDR3aa: CATSDSLAGGPYNEQFF

v_gene: TRBV4-1
CDR3aa: CASSQEPGNRKSYGYTF

v_gene: TRBV3-1
CDR3aa: CASSLSGTSEETQYF

v_gene: TRBV3-1
CDR3aa: CASSQEGARTEAFF

v_gene: TRBV30
CDR3aa: CAWTPPDHINEQFF

v_gene: TRBV11-2
CDR3aa: CASSLGLGLASYEQYF

v_gene: TRBV2
CDR3aa: CASSEWGLAGGDEQFF

v_gene: TRBV7-2
CDR3aa: CASSLYQGSEKLFF

v_gene: TRBV24-1
CDR3aa: CATSDRDRTSEKLFF

v_gene: TRBV3-1
CDR3aa: CASSQGAGGPAGELFF

v_gene: TRBV7-9
CDR3aa: CASSLEGTGARRGYTF

v_gene: TRBV18
CDR3aa: CASSPGKSGARGDQPQHF

v_gene: TRBV12-3/TRBV12-4
CDR3aa: CASSLAPWGGGVGETQYF

v_gene: TRBV6-2/TRBV6-3
CDR3aa: CASSDPGLANYEQYF

v_gene: TRBV6-1
CDR3aa: CASSESPRGVGGYTF

v_gene: TRBV10-2
CDR3aa: CAAQTGGRRNEQFF

v_gene: TRBV7-2
CDR3aa: CASSLASQGDTQYF

v_gene: TRBV9
CDR3aa: CASSVAGQMNTEAFF

v_gene: TRBV12-3/TRBV12-4
CDR3aa: CASSQARMGTDTQYF

v_gene: TRBV5-1
CDR3aa: CASSLVGEASGNTIYF

v_gene: TRBV5-1
CDR3aa: CASRRTGGNEQFF

v_gene: TRBV29-1
CDR3aa: CSVDQLAAYNEQFF

v_gene: TRBV6-1
CDR3aa: CASTDGDSNTEAFF

v_gene: TRBV4-1
CDR3aa: CASSQLGGNEQFF

v_gene: TRBV7-7
CDR3aa: CASSFTTRQQETQYF

v_gene: TRBV18
CDR3aa: CASSNTFLDSSNTGELFF